One and the same sample provided the 29 T cell receptor beta chains below, sequenced in a study of glioma-infiltrating T cells. Amplification of TCR alpha and beta CDR3 regions from RNA used iRepertoire nested multiplex PCR. TCRdb used MiXCR to reprocess the multiplex PCR reads, holding one entry per CDR3 protein. The sample lists around 130,000 distinct CDR3 sequences; about 25% were seen once. The sequenced sample consisted of glioma tissue, nonneoplastic brain tissue, or PBMCs (not recorded which). These receptors all come from a human donor with low-grade glioma or glioblastoma, undergoing nonglioma brain surgery, or in good health (not recorded which).

A word on this clonotype: The junction departs from the called germline gene at one end, perhaps through a read error. The CDR3 is CASSLGQPYNSHLHF. In DNA form, the CDR3 reads TGTGCCAGCAGCTTAGGGCAGCCCTATAATTCACACCTCCACTTT. The genes are TRBV7-2 and TRBJ1-6; D gene uncertain. CDR1 and CDR2 (germline): SGHTA, FQGNSA. The CDR3 has 15 amino acids.

V and J are TRBV6-1 and TRBJ1-6; 9 bases are shared with TRBD1. J gave up 7 bases and V 6 bases, and 7 bases lay outside the gene matches. The germline gives CDR1 MNHNS, CDR2 SASEGT. This CDR3 region has 15 residues. The CDR3 loop reads CASSLSGTGNSPLHF. The CDR3 nucleotides are TGTGCCAGCAGCCTGTCCGGGACAGGGAATTCACCCCTCCACTTT.

This clonotype was counted between two and nine times. The chain joins TRBV20-1 to TRBJ2-5, with D possibly TRBD1 on 5 matching bases. Trimming cost V 6 bases and J 3 bases, with 17 bases left between them. CDR1 and CDR2 from the germline V gene are DFQATT and SNEGSKA (reference sequence). This CDR3 contains 14 residues. In DNA form, the CDR3 reads TGCAGTGCCGGACATTTTATGGGGAAAGAGACCCAGTACTTC. This encodes CSAGHFMGKETQYF.

The V and J genes are TRBV18 and TRBJ2-3; no reliable D call. Looked up from germline, CDR1 is KGHSH and CDR2 is LQKENI. This CDR3 is built from 14 residues. V lost 1 base to trimming and J lost 2 bases, with 7 bases between them. DNA for the CDR3: TGTGCCAGCTCACCACGCACTTACACAGATACGCAGTATTTT. Its protein is CASSPRTYTDTQYF.

The chain recombines TRBV24-1 with TRBJ2-3, with D unclear. V was clipped by 4 bases and J by 4 bases, with 5 bases between them. Germline V gives CDR1 KGHDR, CDR2 SFDVKD. This CDR3 contains 12 residues. The CDR3 loop is CATSEASDTQYF. CDR3 nucleotides: TGTGCCACCAGTGAGGCTTCAGATACGCAGTATTTT.

With regard to this clonotype: A much larger clone lies one base from this, so it may be a read error. The rearrangement joins TRBV6-1 to TRBJ2-7, with D perhaps matching TRBD1 (6 bases). Per germline, CDR1 MNHNS and CDR2 SASEGT. The CDR3 totals 14 residues. The V and J ends lost 5 bases and 0 bases respectively, with 11 bases between them. The CDR3 nucleotides read TGTGCCAGCAGTAACAGCAGGGGCTCCTACGAGCAGTACGTC. Protein product: CASSNSRGSYEQYV.

This clonotype has only a few counts. The chain joins TRBV30 to TRBJ2-3; tentatively, D is TRBD1 or TRBD2 (5 bases each). Between the trimmed V and J ends, which lost 0 bases and 2 bases, there was a span of 12 bases. Looked up from germline, CDR1 is GTSNPN and CDR2 is SVGIG (reference sequence). CDR3 length equals 15 residues. The CDR3: CAWSVGTLNTDTQYF. The CDR3 nucleotides read TGTGCCTGGAGTGTTGGGACGCTAAACACAGATACGCAGTATTTT.

This clonotype appeared a few times. This rearrangement joins TRBV10-3 to TRBJ2-5; D uncertain. V was cut by 6 bases and J by 2 bases, with 10 bases left in between. Per the germline V gene, CDR1 is ENHRY and CDR2 is SYGVKD. The CDR3 has 13 amino acids. The CDR3 region is CAISETQQETQYF. The CDR3 bases are TGTGCCATCAGCGAGACACAACAAGAGACCCAGTACTTC.

The table lists this clonotype with a few counts. This sequence joins TRBV7-2 and TRBJ2-7, with D perhaps matching TRBD1 or TRBD2 (5 bases each). V lost 8 bases and J lost 2, with 16 bases in between. This CDR3 spans 14 amino acids. Germline loops: CDR1 SGHTA, CDR2 FQGNSA. This chain's CDR3 is CASAVRGAAYEQYV. CDR3 nucleotide sequence: TGTGCCAGCGCCGTCCGAGGGGCGGCCTACGAGCAGTACGTC.

V is TRBV20-1 and J is TRBJ1-1, with D possibly matching TRBD1 (6 bases). CDR3 length equals 12 residues. CDR1 DFQATT and CDR2 SNEGSKA come from the germline V gene (reference sequence). The CDR3 region has the DNA TGCAGCGCGGGGGGGGGCAACACTGAAGCTTTCTTT. Translation gives CSAGGGNTEAFF.

This clonotype was detected only a few times. The chain employs TRBV20-1 and TRBJ1-2; D unclear. Per germline, CDR1 DFQATT and CDR2 SNEGSKA (reference sequence). The CDR3 extends over 13 amino acids. V lost 2 bases to trimming and J lost 4 bases, with 11 bases between them. The CDR3 here is CSARSGEVYGYTF. CDR3 DNA: TGCAGTGCTAGATCCGGGGAAGTCTATGGCTACACCTTC.

This clonotype was counted at least ten times. One end of the junction varies from germline; a read error may be responsible. J is TRBJ2-1 and V is TRBV5-1; the D is unclear. The germline gives CDR1 SGHRS, CDR2 YFSETQ. The CDR3 sequence is 14 residues long. Written as DNA, the CDR3 is TGTGCCAGCAGCTTAGCTGGGCCCTACAATGAGCAGTTCTTC. Amino acid sequence: CASSLAGPYNEQFF.

In its sample, this clonotype was seen a few times. The genes are TRBV20-1 and TRBJ2-3; tentative D call: TRBD2 (6 bases). The CDR3 totals 14 residues. V lost 3 bases and J lost 1, with 11 bases in between. CDR1 is DFQATT and CDR2 is SNEGSKA in the germline V gene (reference sequence). The CDR3 here is CSARTGDGTDTQYF. In DNA form, the CDR3 reads TGCAGTGCTAGGACGGGGGACGGCACAGATACGCAGTATTTT.

The rearrangement joins TRBV3-1 to TRBJ2-2; D not certain. With 0 bases removed from V and 4 bases from J, the gap between germline ends came to 6 bases. Germline V CDR1 and CDR2: LGHDT, YNNKEL (reference sequence). This CDR3 has 14 amino acids. CDR3 nucleotides: TGTGCCAGCAGCCAAGATGTTCGCACCGGGGAGCTGTTTTTT. Translating it yields CASSQDVRTGELFF.

This sequence joins TRBV10-3 and TRBJ2-7; TRBD1 agrees at 8 bases. The trim removed 10 bases at V and 0 bases at J, leaving 8 bases unmatched. Germline lookup yields CDR1 ENHRY and CDR2 SYGVKD. CDR3 size: 14 residues. The CDR3, as DNA: TGTGCCACCTCGGGACAGGAGAGCTCCTACGAGCAGTACGTC. Protein: CATSGQESSYEQYV.

This clonotype was detected ten times or more. The CDR3, as DNA: TGTGCCACCAGTCTTTGGGGAGACAATCAGCCCCAGCATTTT. Translated: CATSLWGDNQPQHF. V is TRBV15 and J is TRBJ1-5; D not resolved. The CDR3 is 14 amino acids. Germline CDR1 reads LNHNV; CDR2 reads YYDKDF (reference sequence). Trimming took off 6 bases at V and 3 bases at J, with 12 bases between the two ends.

This chain links TRBV7-2 with TRBJ1-2, with 8 bases aligning to TRBD1. The germline gives CDR1 SGHTA, CDR2 FQGNSA. There are 15 residues in the CDR3. J gave up 8 bases and V 4 bases, and 12 bases lay outside the gene matches. CDR3 nucleotide sequence: TGTGCCAGCAGCTCACTGACAGGGGTAACGGGCGGCTACACCTTC. Protein sequence: CASSSLTGVTGGYTF.

By share, this clonotype ranks as medium-sized. The chain joins TRBV27 to TRBJ1-5; D is unresolved. This CDR3 comprises 12 residues. Germline V lookup: CDR1 MNHEY, CDR2 SMNVEV (reference sequence). V lost 6 bases and J lost 2, with 5 bases in between. The CDR3 loop reads CASRTGNQPQHF. The CDR3 nucleotides read TGTGCCAGCAGGACGGGCAATCAGCCCCAGCATTTT.

V usage is TRBV6-1 and J usage is TRBJ1-5; no clear D gene. The CDR3 length is 11 residues. CDR1 and CDR2 (germline): MNHNS, SASEGT. Trimming stripped 8 bases from V and 11 bases from J, with 13 bases between. The CDR3 protein is CASLAGWAQHF. The DNA for the CDR3 is TGTGCCAGCCTTGCAGGCTGGGCCCAGCATTTT.

Turning to this clonotype: Its ends do not fully match the called genes, so a read error is possible. The chain combines TRBV18 with TRBJ2-3; D unclear. The CDR3 runs 12 residues. Germline V gene sequence: CDR1 KGHSH, CDR2 LQKENI. The CDR3 loop reads CASSQVGDTKYF. CDR3 bases: TGTGCCAGCAGCCAAGTTGGGGATACGAAGTATTTT.

V usage is TRBV5-1 and J usage is TRBJ1-3, with unresolved D. In germline, CDR1 is SGHRS, CDR2 YFSETQ. The CDR3 contains 13 residues. V was clipped by 5 bases and J by 0 bases, with 6 bases between them. The CDR3 DNA is TGCGCCAGCAGTTCGAGCTCTGGAAACACCATATATTTT. Amino acids: CASSSSSGNTIYF.

The J gene is TRBJ1-3, the V gene TRBV11-2, with no clear D. V lost 3 bases to trimming and J lost 2 bases, with 5 bases between them. The germline V gene encodes CDR1 SGHAT and CDR2 FQNNGV. This CDR3 region has 13 residues. CDR3 in amino acids: CASSLVPGNTIYF. CDR3 DNA: TGTGCCAGCAGCTTGGTTCCTGGAAACACCATATATTTT. Full variable domain (outside the CDR3, taken from reference TRBV11-2 and TRBJ1-3): EAGVAQSPRYKIIEKRQSVAFWCNPISGHATLYWYQQILGQGPKLLIQFQNNGVVDDSQLPKDRFSAERLKGVDSTLKIQPAKLEDSAVYLCASSLVPGNTIYFGEGSWLTVV.

This chain joins TRBV19 and TRBJ2-1, with TRBD1 matching 9 bases. CDR1 and CDR2 from the germline V gene are LNHDA and SQIVND (reference sequence). V trimming: 6 bases; J trimming: 4 bases; junction bases outside the gene matches: 4. This CDR3 spans 14 amino acids. This CDR3 is CASRADRGYNEQFF. The CDR3 coding sequence is TGTGCCAGTAGGGCGGACAGGGGATACAATGAGCAGTTCTTC.

The chain uses TRBV19 and TRBJ1-2; TRBD1 aligns across 7 bases. V shed 1 base and J 5 bases; nucleotides not matched to a gene: 7. Germline V gene lookup returns CDR1 LNHDA and CDR2 SQIVND (reference sequence). There are 15 residues in the CDR3. The CDR3 loop reads CASSIAEGARYGYTF. In DNA, the CDR3 is TGTGCCAGTAGTATAGCCGAGGGGGCGCGATATGGCTACACCTTC. Variable domain in full (rest from reference TRBV19 and TRBJ1-2): DGGITQSPKYLFRKEGQNVTLSCEQNLNHDAMYWYRQDPGQGLRLIYYSQIVNDFQKGDIAEGYSVSREKKESFPLTVTSAQKNPTAFYLCASSIAEGARYGYTFGSGTRLTVV.

The chain combines TRBV5-4 with TRBJ2-3, with 9 bases identical to TRBD1. From germline, CDR1 is SGHNT and CDR2 YYREEE (reference sequence). The CDR3 length is 17 residues. J lost 1 base, V lost 1 base, and 7 bases had no gene match. For the CDR3, the DNA is TGTGCCAGCAGCTTGCCGACAGGGGGTTTAGGCACAGATACGCAGTATTTT. Translated: CASSLPTGGLGTDTQYF.

The rearrangement links TRBV6-1 to TRBJ2-5, with D possibly being TRBD1 or TRBD2 (5 bases each). Trimming stripped 6 bases from V and 9 bases from J, with 23 bases between. The V gene's germline CDR1 is MNHNS and CDR2 SASEGT. This CDR3 is 15 amino acids long. The DNA for the CDR3 is TGTGCCAGCAGAAGGACTGGTCAAGCCCTAGGGGCCCAGTACTTC. It translates to CASRRTGQALGAQYF.

This sequence joins TRBV7-9 and TRBJ2-2; possibly TRBD2 for D (6 bases). The germline V gene has CDR1 SEHNR and CDR2 FQNEAQ (reference sequence). CDR3 length: 17 residues. Trimming stripped 3 bases from V and 1 base from J, with 15 bases between. CDR3 sequence (DNA): TGTGCCAGCAGCTTGGGAGGCGGAGCCAAGAACACCGGGGAGCTGTTTTTT. Protein product: CASSLGGGAKNTGELFF.

The chain employs TRBV4-1 and TRBJ1-2; unclear D gene. Germline CDR1 and CDR2: MGHRA and YSYEKL. Trimming pared 1 base from V and 0 bases from J, leaving 12 bases between. This CDR3 spans 16 amino acids. The CDR3 here is CASSQAYGQSNYGYTF. DNA for the CDR3: TGCGCCAGCAGCCAAGCTTATGGGCAGTCTAACTATGGCTACACCTTC.

The DNA of the CDR3 is TGTGCCAGCAGCCCGGGACTAGCGGGCGCCAGCTCCTACAATGAGCAGTTCTTC. This codes for CASSPGLAGASSYNEQFF. The chain combines TRBV7-9 with TRBJ2-1, with 12 nucleotides matching TRBD2. V shed 5 bases, J shed 0 bases, and the junction held 8 bases outside the gene matches. The CDR3 loop spans 18 amino acids. Germline CDR1 is SEHNR and CDR2 is FQNEAQ (reference sequence).